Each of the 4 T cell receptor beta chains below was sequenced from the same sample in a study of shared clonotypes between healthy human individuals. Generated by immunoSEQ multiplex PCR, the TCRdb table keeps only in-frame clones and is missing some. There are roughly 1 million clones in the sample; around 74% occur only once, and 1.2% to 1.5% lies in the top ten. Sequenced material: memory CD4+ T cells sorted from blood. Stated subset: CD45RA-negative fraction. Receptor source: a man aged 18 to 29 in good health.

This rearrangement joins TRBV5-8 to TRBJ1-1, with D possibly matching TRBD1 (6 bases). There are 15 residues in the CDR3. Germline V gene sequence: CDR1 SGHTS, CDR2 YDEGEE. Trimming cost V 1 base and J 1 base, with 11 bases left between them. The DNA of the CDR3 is TGTGCCAGCAGCTTGAATACAGGGAAGAACACTGAAGCTTTCTTT. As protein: CASSLNTGKNTEAFF. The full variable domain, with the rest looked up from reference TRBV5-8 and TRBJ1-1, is EAGVTQSPTHLIKTRGQQATLRCSPISGHTSVYWYQQALGLGLQFLLWYDEGEERNRGNFPPRFSGRQFPNYSSELNVNALELEDSALYLCASSLNTGKNTEAFFGQGTRLTVV.

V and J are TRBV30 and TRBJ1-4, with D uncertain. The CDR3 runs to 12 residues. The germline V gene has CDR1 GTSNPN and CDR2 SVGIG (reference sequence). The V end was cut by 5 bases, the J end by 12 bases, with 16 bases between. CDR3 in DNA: TGTGCCTGGGGGTCAAGATTAGCGGAACTGTTTTTT. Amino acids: CAWGSRLAELFF. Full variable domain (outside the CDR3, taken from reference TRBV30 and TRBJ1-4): SQTIHQWPATLVQPVGSPLSLECTVEGTSNPNLYWYRQAAGRGLQLLFYSVGIGQISSEVPQNLSASRPQDRQFILSSKKLLLSDSGFYLCAWGSRLAELFFGSGTQLSVL.

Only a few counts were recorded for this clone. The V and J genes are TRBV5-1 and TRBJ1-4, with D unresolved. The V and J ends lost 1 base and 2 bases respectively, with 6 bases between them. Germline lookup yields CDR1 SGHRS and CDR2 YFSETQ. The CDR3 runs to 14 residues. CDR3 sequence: CASSLRATNEKLFF. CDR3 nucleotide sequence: TGCGCCAGCAGCTTGAGGGCGACTAATGAAAAACTGTTTTTT.

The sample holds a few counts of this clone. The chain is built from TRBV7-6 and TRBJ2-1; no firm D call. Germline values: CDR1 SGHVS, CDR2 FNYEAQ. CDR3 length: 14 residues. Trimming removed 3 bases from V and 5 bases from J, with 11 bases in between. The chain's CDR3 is CASSFGRWDNEQFF. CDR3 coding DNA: TGTGCCAGCAGCTTTGGACGGTGGGACAATGAGCAGTTCTTC.